The rows below give T cell receptor beta chains drawn from one sample of a study of blood T cells in healthy people across ages. TCRdb used MiXCR to reprocess the 5' RACE reads, holding one entry per CDR3 protein. The sample yields under 800,000 distinct CDR3 sequences, under 25% seen once. The sequenced sample consisted of blood. The receptors were sampled from a man in his sixties or seventies in good health. CDR3s include the opening cysteine and the closing phenylalanine or tryptophan. The D gene is left open where the match is weak. Size values are once, few and many counts, or a class for expanded clones, and some rows have none.

V	J	D	size	DNA	CDR3
TRBV13	TRBJ2-1	TRBD2	-	TGTGCCAGCACCCCTCCCGGACTAGCGGTCCCCGAGCAGTTCTTC	CASTPPGLAVPEQFF
TRBV21-1	TRBJ1-4	-	few	TGTGCCAGCAGCAAAGGGGGTCGGTTTGCAGAAAAACTGTTTTTT	CASSKGGRFAEKLFF
TRBV5-4	TRBJ1-2	TRBD1	-	TGTGCCAGCAGCCTACAGGGGGCAGATGGCTACACCTTC	CASSLQGADGYTF
TRBV5-1	TRBJ1-1	-	-	TGCGCCAGCAGCTTAATGCGGCAAACTGAAGCTTTCTTT	CASSLMRQTEAFF
TRBV7-2	TRBJ1-2	-	-	TGTGCCAGCAGCTTAGAGGCAATCAACAGTGGCTACACCTTC	CASSLEAINSGYTF
TRBV28	TRBJ2-1	TRBD1	few	TGTGCCAGCAGTGCCGCGGGGACAGGTACCTACAATGAGCAGTTCTTC	CASSAAGTGTYNEQFF
TRBV4-1	TRBJ2-5	-	many	TGCGCCAGCAGCCAATTACAGGGTGGGACCCAGTACTTC	CASSQLQGGTQYF
TRBV12-3/TRBV12-4	TRBJ2-7	TRBD1	few	TGTGCCAGCAGTGTCGACAGGGGGATAGGCGAGCAGTACTTC	CASSVDRGIGEQYF
TRBV2	TRBJ2-4	-	-	TGTGCCAGCAGTCCAGACGTCCCTCCGTACTTC	CASSPDVPPYF
TRBV7-8	TRBJ2-1	-	few	TGTGCCAGCAGCTTAGGGGCGAGGGGCCGAAACAATGAGCAGTTCTTC	CASSLGARGRNNEQFF
TRBV7-9	TRBJ2-5	-	many	TGTGCCAGCAGATGGAGTCCATCGGAGACCCAGTACTTC	CASRWSPSETQYF
TRBV6-2/TRBV6-3	TRBJ2-5	-	-	TGTGCCAGCAGACCCTTTTTTCTAGCGACAGAGACCCAGTACTTC	CASRPFFLATETQYF
TRBV20-1	TRBJ2-1	-	-	TGCAGTGCTAGAGATAGCTTGAGGCAGTTCTTC	CSARDSLRQFF
TRBV6-5	TRBJ1-4	-	few	TGTGCCAGCAGTTTGTCGACGGGCACTAATGAAAAACTGTTTTTT	CASSLSTGTNEKLFF
TRBV16	TRBJ2-7	TRBD2	-	TGTGCCAGCCTGACTAGCGGGTACGAGCAGTACTTC	CASLTSGYEQYF
TRBV29-1	TRBJ2-1	TRBD1	many	TGCAGCGTTCTGCCTGGGACAGGGGTCCACAATGAGCAGTTCTTC	CSVLPGTGVHNEQFF
TRBV6-2/TRBV6-3	TRBJ2-7	-	few	TGTGCCAGCAGTTTGACCCCTGACGAGCAGTACTTC	CASSLTPDEQYF
TRBV6-1	TRBJ2-2	-	once	TGTGCCAGCACTCATGGGGGATACACCGGGGAGCTGTTTTTT	CASTHGGYTGELFF
TRBV5-1	TRBJ1-1	TRBD1	few	TGCGCCAGCAGCCTGGACCGATTCGACAGGGGAGGGAACACTGAAGCTTTCTTT	CASSLDRFDRGGNTEAFF
TRBV20-1	TRBJ2-1	TRBD2	-	TGCAGTGCTAGGGACATAGCGGGAAATCCGTTCTTC	CSARDIAGNPFF
TRBV11-2	TRBJ2-1	-	-	TGTGCCAGCAGGTCGGAGCGGGCCGATTACAATGAGCAGTTCTTC	CASRSERADYNEQFF
TRBV20-1	TRBJ1-4	-	few	TGCAGTGCTAGGCTACACAACCTCCCTAATGAAAAACTGTTTTTT	CSARLHNLPNEKLFF
TRBV28	TRBJ1-6	-	many	TGTGCCAGCAGATCAGACAGGAGATCTAACTCCTATAATTCACCCCTCCACTTT	CASRSDRRSNSYNSPLHF
TRBV19	TRBJ1-5	-	-	TGTGCCAGTAGTAAAGCAGGGAGCGAGAATCAGCCCCAGCATTTT	CASSKAGSENQPQHF
TRBV18	TRBJ2-7	TRBD2	-	TGTGCCAGCTCACCTAGCGGGAGTTTAGACGAGCAGTACTTC	CASSPSGSLDEQYF
TRBV21-1	TRBJ2-1	-	few	TGTGCCAGCAGCTCCTGGACTAGCCCATTCTCCTACAATGAGCAGTTCTTC	CASSSWTSPFSYNEQFF
TRBV28	TRBJ2-2	-	-	TGTGCCAGCAGTTCACTGAAAGGGGCGGGCGGGGAGCTGTTTTTT	CASSSLKGAGGELFF
TRBV5-4	TRBJ2-2	-	-	TGTGCCAGCAGCTTGGGGAAATCAGGGACGGTCGGGGAGCTGTTTTTT	CASSLGKSGTVGELFF
TRBV29-1	TRBJ2-7	-	few	TGCAGCGCGGGGGACGCCGCTTACGAGCAGTACTTC	CSAGDAAYEQYF
TRBV14	TRBJ1-1	TRBD1	few	TGTGCCAGCAGCCAGGGGGGACAGAGGCTCACTGAAGCTTTCTTT	CASSQGGQRLTEAFF
TRBV20-1	TRBJ1-2	-	-	TGCAGTGCTCGACCCTTTACAGGACTTTACACCTTC	CSARPFTGLYTF
TRBV7-9	TRBJ2-4	TRBD1	-	TGTGCCAGCAGCCCCCGACAGGGGCTGATCGTGGACATTCAGTACTTC	CASSPRQGLIVDIQYF
TRBV6-5	TRBJ2-7	TRBD1	-	TGTGCCAGCAGCCCCGGACAGGAAGGGCACGAGCAGTACTTC	CASSPGQEGHEQYF
TRBV3-1	TRBJ2-3	TRBD2	-	TGTGCCAGCAGCCAAGCTTCTAGTAGCGGGAGGAACACAGATACGCAGTATTTT	CASSQASSSGRNTDTQYF
TRBV10-3	TRBJ2-3	-	-	TGTGCCATCAGTGAGCCAGGGTTCACAGATACGCAGTATTTT	CAISEPGFTDTQYF
TRBV18	TRBJ2-5	TRBD2	few	TGTGCCAGCTCACCACCTAGCGGGAGTAGTGTTGAGACCCAGTACTTC	CASSPPSGSSVETQYF
TRBV9	TRBJ2-1	TRBD2	-	TGTGCCAGCAGCGTAGATTTTGCGGGAGCCATCGACAATGAGCAGTTCTTC	CASSVDFAGAIDNEQFF
TRBV6-1	TRBJ2-1	-	-	TGTGCCAGCAGTGTGCACACTGGCTCCTACAATGAGCAGTTCTTC	CASSVHTGSYNEQFF
TRBV3-1	TRBJ2-7	-	many	TGTGCCAGCAGCCAAGGATTCGGAGCCTACGAGCAGTACTTC	CASSQGFGAYEQYF
TRBV24-1	TRBJ2-3	-	few	TGTGCCACCAGTGATTTGCGACGTGAATATTTT	CATSDLRREYF
TRBV20-1	TRBJ2-5	TRBD2	many	TGCAGTGCTCCTCCGGTCGGGACTAGCGTGTCTCAAGAGACCCAGTACTTC	CSAPPVGTSVSQETQYF
TRBV20-1	TRBJ1-2	TRBD1	-	TGCAGTGCTAGAGAGGTTGGCCTTGGACAGGGCTATGGCTACACCTTC	CSAREVGLGQGYGYTF
TRBV20-1	TRBJ2-5	-	few	TGCAGTGCTAGAGCCCCGTCGGAGACCCAGTACTTC	CSARAPSETQYF
TRBV6-2/TRBV6-3	TRBJ1-4	TRBD1	-	TGTGCCAGCCGGAGAAAGACAGGGAAAACCCTTAATGAAAAACTGTTTTTT	CASRRKTGKTLNEKLFF
TRBV21-1	TRBJ2-3	-	-	TGTGCCAGCAGCAAAGATGGTGTAGGGGACGCGGGAGAGGGGACAGATACGCAGTATTTT	CASSKDGVGDAGEGTDTQYF
TRBV24-1	TRBJ2-2	-	few	TGTGCCACCAGTGATTCATTCCGGGAGCTGTTTTTT	CATSDSFRELFF
TRBV25-1	TRBJ2-1	TRBD2	-	TGTGCCAGCAGTGGGGCCCTAGCGGGTAGAAATGAGCAGTTCTTC	CASSGALAGRNEQFF
TRBV5-1	TRBJ2-7	-	once	TGCGCCAGCAGCTTGACCAGGGAGGAGCAGTACTTC	CASSLTREEQYF
TRBV5-1	TRBJ2-5	-	once	TGCGCCAGCACTCCCAGGGGTCTGCTAGCGGAGATTCAGTGCTTC	CASTPRGLLAEIQCF
TRBV24-1	TRBJ2-5	TRBD2	-	TGTGCCACCAGTGATTCGACTAGCGGGGAAGAGACCCAGTACTTC	CATSDSTSGEETQYF
TRBV25-1	TRBJ2-3	-	few	TGTGCCAGCAGTTTCACAAGCGGTTGGGAAAACACAGATACGCAGTATTTT	CASSFTSGWENTDTQYF